This TCR beta chain was sequenced in a study of T cells in Graves' hyperthyroidism and ophthalmopathy. Study observations and caveats: Blood shared most expanded thyroid clonotypes above 0.001.

Trimming shortened V by 0 bases and J by 3 bases, and 8 bases separated the two germline ends. The V gene's germline CDR1 is DFQATT and CDR2 SNEGSKA (reference sequence). This CDR3 spans 13 amino acids. Amplification targeted TCR beta CDR3 regions from RNA transcripts. First-round RT-PCR with HTBI primers amplified the TCR CDR3 region. TCRdb re-called the multiplex PCR reads through MiXCR, storing one row per CDR3 protein. The sample includes about 400,000 distinct CDR3 sequences, more than 13% of them seen just once. This clonotype was recorded a few times. Its cognate antigen is unknown. This receptor was obtained from a woman in her 30s with Graves' hyperthyroidism. The sequencing input was blood. The chain combines TRBV20-1 with TRBJ1-1, with D possibly matching TRBD1 (5 bases). CDR3 region: CSAREGGDTEAFF. The CDR3 DNA reads TGCAGTGCTAGAGAAGGAGGGGACACTGAAGCTTTCTTT.